This TCR beta chain came from a study of identical twins. Study-wide results and limits: An excess of low generation probability was shown by twin-shared out-of-frame alpha sequences.

In its sample, this clonotype was seen many times. Its cognate antigen is unknown. cDNA carried unique molecular identifiers, and a universal primer site was added by template switching. TCRdb itself ran the 5' RACE reads through MiXCR, one entry per CDR3 protein. The sample contains 700,000 or so distinct CDR3 sequences, under 9% of which appear only once. This CDR3 is 14 amino acids long. The V gene's germline CDR1 is SGHAT and CDR2 FQNNGV. V lost 5 bases, J lost 4 bases, and 12 bases lay in between. These data are also associated with another study on yellow fever vaccine responses in identical twins.

The chain links TRBV11-2 to TRBJ2-1, with D perhaps assigned TRBD1 or TRBD2 (5 bases each). This TCR derives from a woman between 18 and 29 years old in good health. Sequencing was performed on PBMCs. CDR3: CASSVLGGYNEQFF. In DNA, the CDR3 is TGTGCCAGCAGCGTGCTTGGGGGTTACAATGAGCAGTTCTTC.